The rows below give T cell receptor beta chains drawn from one sample of a study of blood T cell repertoires in COVID-19. Produced via immunoSEQ multiplex PCR; TCRdb's table is partial and in-frame only. There are 300,000 to 400,000 clones in the sample; 80% to 90% occur only once, and 7.1% lies in the top ten. Sequencing used peripheral blood. The receptors were gathered from a woman aged 60-75 years with COVID-19, enrolled during active disease. CDR3s include the opening cysteine and the closing phenylalanine or tryptophan. D genes are given only for firm matches. Rows give clone size only sometimes, using once, few, many, or a class for an expanded clone.

V gene,clone size,J gene,D gene,CDR3 protein,CDR3 DNA
TRBV7-2,.,TRBJ2-5,TRBD1,CASSSTGEETQYF,TGTGCCAGCAGCTCGACAGGGGAGGAGACCCAGTACTTC
TRBV18,.,TRBJ2-2,.,CASSPGGTNTGELFF,TGTGCCAGCTCACCGGGAGGCACGAACACCGGGGAGCTGTTTTTT
TRBV4-3,.,TRBJ2-1,.,CASSQGSQPAEQFF,TGCGCCAGCAGCCAAGGGTCACAGCCTGCAGAGCAGTTCTTC
TRBV21-1,.,TRBJ1-5,.,CASSKGGLKSNQPQHF,TGTGCCAGCAGCAAAGGGGGACTCAAGAGCAATCAGCCCCAGCATTTT
TRBV5-1,.,TRBJ2-7,TRBD1,CASSYRTGEGYEQYF,TGCGCCAGCAGCTACCGGACAGGGGAAGGGTACGAGCAGTACTTC
TRBV7-8,.,TRBJ2-6,.,CASSLRQQGVLWANVLTF,TGTGCCAGCAGCTTAAGACAGCAAGGAGTGCTCTGGGCCAACGTCCTGACTTTC
TRBV7-8,.,TRBJ2-5,TRBD1,CASSPRQGAMMETQYF,TGTGCCAGCAGCCCTAGACAGGGGGCAATGATGGAGACCCAGTACTTC
TRBV14,few,TRBJ2-7,TRBD1,CASSPTGYEQYF,TGTGCCAGCAGCCCGACAGGGTACGAGCAGTACTTC
TRBV27,.,TRBJ2-1,.,CASSLYQGVDNEQFF,TGTGCCAGCAGTTTATACCAAGGAGTCGACAATGAGCAGTTCTTC
TRBV11-2,.,TRBJ2-5,TRBD1,CASSLDGTGGRETQYF,TGTGCCAGCAGCTTAGATGGGACAGGGGGACGGGAGACCCAGTACTTC
TRBV11-3,.,TRBJ2-7,TRBD2,CASSPAAGTSGGPLYEQYF,TGTGCCAGCAGCCCAGCCGCCGGGACTAGCGGGGGGCCCTTATACGAGCAGTACTTC
TRBV13,.,TRBJ2-1,.,CASTRGRGHNEQFF,TGTGCCAGCACCAGGGGCAGGGGACACAATGAGCAGTTCTTC
TRBV5-1,.,TRBJ2-3,.,CASSSTPGFTDTQYF,TGCGCCAGCAGCTCCACCCCAGGGTTTACAGATACGCAGTATTTT
TRBV30,few,TRBJ2-2,.,CAWSVPSEGSRRLFF,TGTGCCTGGAGTGTCCCGTCGGAGGGGAGTCGTCGACTGTTTTTT
TRBV6-6,.,TRBJ1-1,.,CASSYSREDTEAFF,TGTGCCAGCAGTTACTCACGGGAGGACACTGAAGCTTTCTTT
TRBV11-3,.,TRBJ2-3,.,CASSLGVTDTQYF,TGTGCCAGCAGCTTAGGAGTCACAGATACGCAGTATTTT
TRBV9,.,TRBJ1-4,.,CASSVGTAAHEKLFF,TGTGCCAGCAGCGTAGGAACGGCGGCTCATGAAAAACTGTTTTTT
TRBV9,few,TRBJ1-2,TRBD1,CASSPTRMSTGGGNYGYTF,TGTGCCAGCAGCCCTACTCGAATGTCCACAGGGGGGGGTAACTATGGCTACACCTTC
TRBV6-5,.,TRBJ2-7,.,CASSYSRSPGYEQYF,TGTGCCAGCAGTTACTCCAGGTCCCCAGGCTACGAGCAGTACTTC
TRBV5-4,.,TRBJ1-2,.,CASSSVSRVDYGYTF,TGTGCCAGCAGCTCCGTAAGCAGGGTAGATTACGGCTACACCTTC
TRBV9,.,TRBJ2-3,TRBD1,CASSTPQGVNTDTQYF,TGTGCCAGCAGCACACCACAGGGGGTTAACACAGATACGCAGTATTTT
TRBV10-2,.,TRBJ2-5,TRBD2,CASNPDGRIAQYF,TGCGCCAGCAACCCAGACGGGAGGATAGCCCAGTACTTC
TRBV11-2,.,TRBJ2-5,TRBD2,CASSGRTSGGPKQETQYF,TGTGCCAGCAGCGGGCGGACTAGCGGGGGTCCTAAGCAAGAGACCCAGTACTTC
TRBV10-3,.,TRBJ1-1,TRBD1,CAIRMSGTGSEAFF,TGTGCCATCAGGATGAGCGGGACAGGGTCTGAAGCTTTCTTT
TRBV5-1,once,TRBJ2-7,TRBD1,CASSSRTGGGEQYF,TGCGCCAGCAGCTCAAGGACAGGGGGAGGCGAGCAGTACTTC
TRBV19,.,TRBJ1-3,.,CASSETNFGNTIYF,TGTGCCAGTAGCGAAACGAACTTCGGAAACACCATATATTTT
TRBV5-4,.,TRBJ1-3,TRBD1,CASSLQGVSGNTIYF,TGTGCCAGCAGCTTACAGGGGGTCTCTGGAAACACCATATATTTT
TRBV7-9,.,TRBJ2-5,.,CASSSGVRRETQYF,TGTGCCAGCAGCTCCGGGGTCCGAAGGGAGACCCAGTACTTC
TRBV4-2,.,TRBJ1-2,.,CASSQFLGPRGYGYTF,TGTGCCAGCAGCCAATTCCTCGGGCCCAGGGGCTATGGCTACACCTTC
TRBV7-6,.,TRBJ1-2,.,CASSSATGFGFYTF,TGTGCCAGCAGCTCCGCGACGGGGTTCGGATTCTACACCTTC
TRBV6-5,.,TRBJ2-7,TRBD2,CASSYSTSASYEQYF,TGTGCCAGCAGTTACTCGACTAGCGCTTCCTACGAGCAGTACTTC
TRBV5-1,.,TRBJ2-3,TRBD1,CASSSGQGVTDTQYF,TGCGCCAGCAGCTCGGGACAGGGAGTCACAGATACGCAGTATTTT
TRBV5-6,.,TRBJ1-6,TRBD1,CASSFGTGNSPLHF,TGTGCCAGCAGCTTTGGGACAGGGAACTCACCCCTCCACTTT
TRBV5-8,.,TRBJ1-1,.,CASSVLRGTEAFF,TGTGCCAGCAGCGTACTCAGGGGAACTGAAGCTTTCTTT
TRBV5-1,few,TRBJ1-6,TRBD1,CASGTGAANSPLHF,TGCGCCAGCGGGACAGGGGCCGCAAATTCACCCCTCCACTTT
TRBV28,few,TRBJ2-3,.,CASSFSGQADTQYF,TGTGCCAGCAGTTTTTCTGGGCAGGCAGATACGCAGTATTTT